What follows are 14 T cell receptor beta chains derived from one specimen sequenced in a study of T cell responses to AZD1222 COVID-19 vaccine. Clones were read by immunoSEQ multiplex PCR, and TCRdb kept only the in-frame ones, dropping some. Among tens of thousands of clones listed, approximately 84% were seen once. The material sequenced was peripheral blood, taken on day 0 of AZD1222 vaccination. Source of these receptors: an adult in good health.

The J gene is TRBJ2-3, the V gene TRBV18; 7 positions agree with TRBD2. Per the germline V gene, CDR1 is KGHSH and CDR2 is LQKENI. This CDR3 contains 15 residues. The trim removed 2 bases at V and 4 bases at J, leaving 6 bases unmatched. The CDR3 sequence: CASSPGRVESDTQYF. For the CDR3, the DNA is TGTGCCAGCTCACCAGGGAGGGTAGAGTCAGATACGCAGTATTTT.

J is TRBJ2-2 and V is TRBV5-6; no clear D. The V gene lost 4 bases and the J gene lost 3 bases, with 4 bases spanning the gap. Germline loops: CDR1 SGHDT, CDR2 YYEEEE. The CDR3 sequence is 12 residues long. CDR3 residues: CASSRYTGELFF. DNA for the CDR3: TGTGCCAGCAGCCGGTACACCGGGGAGCTGTTTTTT.

V is TRBV19 and J is TRBJ1-1, with 7 bases that match TRBD1. CDR1 and CDR2 (germline): LNHDA, SQIVND (reference sequence). This CDR3 comprises 14 residues. J gave up 4 bases and V 7 bases, and 9 bases lay outside the gene matches. CDR3 coding DNA: TGTGCCAGTACCCCCGACAGGGCGGGCACTGAAGCTTTCTTT. Translated: CASTPDRAGTEAFF. Full variable domain (missing parts from reference TRBV19 and TRBJ1-1): DGGITQSPKYLFRKEGQNVTLSCEQNLNHDAMYWYRQDPGQGLRLIYYSQIVNDFQKGDIAEGYSVSREKKESFPLTVTSAQKNPTAFYLCASTPDRAGTEAFFGQGTRLTVV.

The CDR3 bases are TGCGCCAGCAGCCCTGCAGGGTTGAAGGATACGCAGTATTTT. Translating it yields CASSPAGLKDTQYF. V and J are TRBV5-1 and TRBJ2-3; a possible D gene is TRBD1 (5 bases). The CDR3 length is 14 residues. CDR1 SGHRS and CDR2 YFSETQ come from the germline V gene. The germline V and J ends were trimmed by 4 bases and 6 bases, with 15 bases remaining between them.

The rearrangement joins TRBV7-2 to TRBJ1-5; no clear D. CDR3 length: 16 residues. V was cut by 6 bases and J by 3 bases, with 18 bases left in between. Germline assignment: CDR1 SGHTA and CDR2 FQGNSA. The CDR3 DNA is TGTGCCAGCAGTTATAAAGGTTGGCAGAACAATCAGCCCCAGCATTTT. Its protein product is CASSYKGWQNNQPQHF.

This chain uses TRBV30 with TRBJ2-2, with 10 nucleotides matching TRBD2. The CDR3 loop spans 16 amino acids. After removal of 3 bases from V and 2 bases from J, the junction contained 6 bases not matched to a gene. The germline CDR1 and CDR2 sequences are GTSNPN and SVGIG (reference sequence). CDR3 in DNA: TGTGCCTGGAGCCCTAGCGGGAGAGGTAACACCGGGGAGCTGTTTTTT. This codes for CAWSPSGRGNTGELFF.

The gene calls are TRBV29-1 and TRBJ1-1; tentative D call: TRBD1 (6 bases). The germline gives CDR1 SQVTM, CDR2 ANQGSEA. The length of the CDR3 is 15 residues. The germline V and J ends were trimmed by 7 bases and 5 bases, with 23 bases remaining between them. The CDR3 here is CSAISMGHLRTEAFF. The CDR3 bases are TGCAGCGCGATCTCAATGGGACACCTGAGGACTGAAGCTTTCTTT.

The V gene is TRBV6-5, the J gene TRBJ2-7; D unresolved. Germline loops: CDR1 MNHEY, CDR2 SVGAGI. The CDR3 has 14 residues. V shed 8 bases and J shed 1 base, with 15 bases lying between them. The CDR3, as DNA: TGTGCCAGCGGCCGCCAGAGAGGTTCCTACGAGCAGTACTTC. Translated: CASGRQRGSYEQYF.

The chain links TRBV4-2 to TRBJ1-5, with a weak D call TRBD1 (5 bases). The V end was cut by 0 bases, the J end by 5 bases, with 11 bases between. The CDR3 extends over 15 amino acids. Germline CDR1 and CDR2: LGHNA and YNFKEQ. CDR3 protein: CASSQEAQGHQPQHF. CDR3 bases: TGTGCCAGCAGCCAAGAGGCCCAGGGACATCAGCCCCAGCATTTT.

The chain links TRBV27 to TRBJ1-2; TRBD1 agrees at 12 bases. The CDR3 totals 18 residues. CDR1 and CDR2 (germline): MNHEY, SMNVEV (reference sequence). With 4 bases clipped from V and 1 base from J, the junction kept 10 bases outside the gene matches. CDR3 DNA sequence: TGTGCCAGCAGTTCGAACCCGGGACAGGGGGCGAATAACTATGGCTACACCTTC. Translated, it gives CASSSNPGQGANNYGYTF.

The chain recombines TRBV9 with TRBJ1-3, with unresolved D. V was pared by 4 bases and J by 0 bases, with 8 bases between. Germline CDR1 reads SGDLS; CDR2 reads YYNGEE. This CDR3 comprises 14 residues. The CDR3 DNA is TGTGCCAGCAGCTTGGATAGCTCTGGAAACACCATATATTTT. As protein: CASSLDSSGNTIYF.

The chain has TRBV30 and TRBJ1-1; D gene unclear. The CDR3 consists of 13 residues. V lost 3 bases and J lost 4, with 12 bases in between. CDR1 is GTSNPN and CDR2 is SVGIG in the germline V gene (reference sequence). DNA of the CDR3: TGTGCCTGGAGGGAATCAGGTACCACTGAAGCTTTCTTT. It encodes CAWRESGTTEAFF.

This chain joins TRBV24-1 and TRBJ1-2, with a tentative D call TRBD1 (6 bases). The CDR3 loop spans 16 amino acids. The germline V and J ends were trimmed by 5 bases and 0 bases, with 15 bases remaining between them. Germline loops: CDR1 KGHDR, CDR2 SFDVKD. Here the CDR3 DNA reads TGTGCCACCAGTGTCGAGGACAGTCTAGCTAACTATGGCTACACCTTC. Translated: CATSVEDSLANYGYTF.

The table lists this clone with a count of one. V is TRBV27 and J is TRBJ1-6, with D possibly TRBD1 on 6 matching bases. CDR1 is MNHEY and CDR2 is SMNVEV in the germline V gene (reference sequence). The V end lost 3 bases, the J end lost 5 bases, and 8 bases lay between the germline ends. The CDR3 has 14 residues. CDR3 coding DNA: TGTGCCAGCAGTTTCAGGGGTGATAATTCACCCCTCCACTTT. It codes for CASSFRGDNSPLHF.